This is a list of T cell receptor beta chains from one sample in a study of blood T cell repertoires in COVID-19. TCRdb's copy holds only in-frame clones and misses some; the assay was immunoSEQ multiplex PCR. The sample includes roughly 120,000 clones, over 60% of them seen just once. The sample comprised peripheral blood. These receptors came from a man aged 65 to 85 with acute or convalescent COVID-19. CDR3s leave out the opening cysteine and the closing phenylalanine or tryptophan. Fields, in order: V gene, D gene, CDR3 protein. The D gene is left open where the match is weak.

v_gene: TRBV7-8
d_gene: TRBD1
CDR3aa: ASSFTGQGATDYEQY

v_gene: TRBV7-3
d_gene: TRBD2
CDR3aa: ASSLAPSRGSYEQY

v_gene: TRBV5-5
d_gene: TRBD1
CDR3aa: ASSSRTGGYQETQY

v_gene: TRBV5-1
d_gene: .
CDR3aa: VSSLSSYNEQF

v_gene: TRBV7-3
d_gene: TRBD2
CDR3aa: ASSSGLAGRETQY

v_gene: TRBV5-1
d_gene: TRBD1
CDR3aa: ASSLEVATGVEQY

v_gene: TRBV3-1/TRBV3-2
d_gene: .
CDR3aa: ASSQPGMVEKLF

v_gene: TRBV5-4
d_gene: .
CDR3aa: ASSLAGRTEAF

v_gene: TRBV6-5
d_gene: TRBD2
CDR3aa: ASKSGGNTGELF

v_gene: TRBV3-1/TRBV3-2
d_gene: .
CDR3aa: ASSQDRGTFKRNEKLF

v_gene: TRBV7-2
d_gene: TRBD1
CDR3aa: ASSYRGLNTEAF

v_gene: TRBV11-2
d_gene: .
CDR3aa: ASSLTPGMNSPLH

v_gene: TRBV7-3
d_gene: TRBD2
CDR3aa: ASSIGLAGTDTQY

v_gene: TRBV5-1
d_gene: TRBD2
CDR3aa: ASSWGTSGGQETQY

v_gene: TRBV24-1
d_gene: TRBD2
CDR3aa: ATSPGLLSTGELF

v_gene: TRBV5-1
d_gene: TRBD1
CDR3aa: ASSPLPLGQGGTDTQY

v_gene: TRBV6-2/TRBV6-3
d_gene: .
CDR3aa: ASSYSGGAAKNIQY

v_gene: TRBV28
d_gene: .
CDR3aa: ASSLSGVGPNEKLF

v_gene: TRBV5-8
d_gene: TRBD1
CDR3aa: ASSQPGQGSETQY

v_gene: TRBV27
d_gene: TRBD2
CDR3aa: ASRSLAGGEQF

v_gene: TRBV6-5
d_gene: .
CDR3aa: ASSYSGQGYGYT

v_gene: TRBV7-2
d_gene: .
CDR3aa: ASSFGVGVGTEAF

v_gene: TRBV4-3
d_gene: TRBD1
CDR3aa: ASSQDMGQGGFIEAF

v_gene: TRBV27
d_gene: TRBD1
CDR3aa: ATADRGWGYT

v_gene: TRBV6-6
d_gene: TRBD1
CDR3aa: ASISRTGGEKLF

v_gene: TRBV10-3
d_gene: .
CDR3aa: AISEGGAKNIQY

v_gene: TRBV5-4
d_gene: .
CDR3aa: ASSFSGTRDNEQF

v_gene: TRBV18
d_gene: TRBD2
CDR3aa: ASSPRSGAYNEQF

v_gene: TRBV4-1
d_gene: TRBD1
CDR3aa: ASSSGQGMETQY

v_gene: TRBV6-5
d_gene: .
CDR3aa: ASSYSLGAQPQH

v_gene: TRBV7-9
d_gene: TRBD1
CDR3aa: ASSQGVRSEAF

v_gene: TRBV15
d_gene: .
CDR3aa: ATSRDSTRNQPQH

v_gene: TRBV6-2/TRBV6-3
d_gene: .
CDR3aa: ASSYPPDSSTDTQY

v_gene: TRBV5-6
d_gene: .
CDR3aa: ASSIQDRELF

v_gene: TRBV3-1/TRBV3-2
d_gene: .
CDR3aa: ASSSHSGSSYNEQF

v_gene: TRBV29-1
d_gene: .
CDR3aa: SVGSGGNQPQH

v_gene: TRBV6-5
d_gene: .
CDR3aa: ASSYRGYTGNYGYT

v_gene: TRBV19
d_gene: .
CDR3aa: ASSPGARHTEAF

v_gene: TRBV2
d_gene: .
CDR3aa: ASSEGLNTGELF

v_gene: TRBV13
d_gene: TRBD2
CDR3aa: ASSPRTSGREFNEQF

v_gene: TRBV6-5
d_gene: .
CDR3aa: ASSYSRDTSYEQY

v_gene: TRBV3-1/TRBV3-2
d_gene: TRBD1
CDR3aa: ASSQGGGQGYGYT

v_gene: TRBV19
d_gene: .
CDR3aa: ASSTRQDGYT

v_gene: TRBV14
d_gene: .
CDR3aa: ASSPDQGYGYT

v_gene: TRBV6-5
d_gene: .
CDR3aa: ASRSRDITYEQY

v_gene: TRBV7-2
d_gene: TRBD2
CDR3aa: ASSFGGGVSKTQY

v_gene: TRBV29-1
d_gene: .
CDR3aa: SAEQQDRETQY

v_gene: TRBV6-2/TRBV6-3
d_gene: TRBD2
CDR3aa: ASSRGDAGELF

v_gene: TRBV18
d_gene: TRBD1
CDR3aa: ASSPGTGAEGNQPQH

v_gene: TRBV5-4
d_gene: TRBD1
CDR3aa: ASSLSYLTGGGYT

v_gene: TRBV19
d_gene: TRBD1
CDR3aa: ASSGTGGSYEQY

v_gene: TRBV11-2
d_gene: .
CDR3aa: ASSFTTKETQY

v_gene: TRBV12-5
d_gene: .
CDR3aa: ASGSHLTDEKLF

v_gene: TRBV10-3
d_gene: .
CDR3aa: AISSPTDKEPQH

v_gene: TRBV7-9
d_gene: TRBD2
CDR3aa: ASSSRGGDEETQY

v_gene: TRBV2
d_gene: .
CDR3aa: ASSGGSEKGTQY

v_gene: TRBV4-2
d_gene: .
CDR3aa: ASSQHGVKGDSPLH

v_gene: TRBV7-2
d_gene: .
CDR3aa: ASSATKGVNTEAF